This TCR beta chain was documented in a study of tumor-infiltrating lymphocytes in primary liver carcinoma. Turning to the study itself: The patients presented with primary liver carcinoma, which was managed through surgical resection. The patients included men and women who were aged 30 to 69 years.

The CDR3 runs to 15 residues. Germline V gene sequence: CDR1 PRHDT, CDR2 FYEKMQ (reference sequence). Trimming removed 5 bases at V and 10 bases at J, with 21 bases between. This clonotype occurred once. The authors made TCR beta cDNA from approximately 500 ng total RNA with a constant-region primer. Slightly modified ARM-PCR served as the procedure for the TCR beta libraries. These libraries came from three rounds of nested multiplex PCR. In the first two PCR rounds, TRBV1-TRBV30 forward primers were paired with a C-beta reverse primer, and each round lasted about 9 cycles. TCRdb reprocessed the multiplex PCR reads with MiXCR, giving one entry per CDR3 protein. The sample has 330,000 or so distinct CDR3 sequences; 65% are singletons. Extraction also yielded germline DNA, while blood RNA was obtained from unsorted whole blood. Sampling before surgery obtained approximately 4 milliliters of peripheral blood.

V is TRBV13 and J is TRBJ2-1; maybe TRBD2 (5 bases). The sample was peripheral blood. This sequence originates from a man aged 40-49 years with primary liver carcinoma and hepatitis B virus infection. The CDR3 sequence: CASSERYDYSDEQFF. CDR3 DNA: TGTGCCAGCAGCGAGAGGTACGACTACTCTGACGAGCAGTTCTTC.